This is a list of T cell receptor beta chains from one sample in a study of CD8+ T cells in alopecia areata. Produced via immunoSEQ multiplex PCR; TCRdb's table is partial and in-frame only. The repertoire holds approximately 170,000 clones, with around 60% as singletons. The specimen was CD4+ T cells sorted from blood, collected at week 24, from a patient treated with tofacitinib. These receptors were obtained from a human donor with alopecia areata. Each CDR3 is given without its conserved first and last residue.

j_call v_call cdr3_aa
TRBJ2-7 TRBV18 ASSPGVQGVEQY
TRBJ1-2 TRBV30 AWSPSVDGYT
TRBJ1-1 TRBV25-1 ASSEGMGAF
TRBJ1-6 TRBV7-9 ASSRGGPRDSVNSPLH
TRBJ2-7 TRBV18 ASSPGTGDLYEQY
TRBJ2-6 TRBV2 ASSSDRTGANVLT
TRBJ2-5 TRBV29-1 SVEGQQFQETQY
TRBJ2-3 TRBV7-3 ASSLGSPAGGQDTQY
TRBJ2-3 TRBV2 ASRRSEGKSTDTQY
TRBJ1-2 TRBV30 AWSVQGHGYT
TRBJ1-1 TRBV29-1 SVEGVGWAQNTEAF
TRBJ2-2 TRBV30 AWSVVGLKNTGELF
. TRBV18 ASSPLPGQGAYEQY
TRBJ2-3 TRBV23-1 ASSHKGVI
TRBJ2-3 TRBV28 ASSFPLAGGISTDTQY
TRBJ1-5 TRBV23-1 ASSGRDRISNQPQH
TRBJ2-2 TRBV19 ASSNQGARSTGELF
TRBJ1-5 TRBV4-2 ASSHGQGSPNQPQH
TRBJ2-7 TRBV5-1 ASSPLGRSYEQY
TRBJ2-1 TRBV27 ASSLSVVLGDNEQF
TRBJ2-1 TRBV7-9 ASSLREQGNEQF
TRBJ2-5 TRBV29-1 SVTTGGGRETQY
TRBJ2-1 TRBV29-1 SVGSARYEQF
TRBJ1-1 TRBV29-1 SVDGFGVNTEAF
TRBJ1-2 TRBV14 ASSQEVPWGQLNRVSSYT
TRBJ2-1 TRBV6-5 AIRRQAGDEQF
TRBJ1-5 TRBV7-8 ASTQGNRNQPQH
TRBJ2-5 TRBV30 AWSGSVTYQETQY
TRBJ1-1 TRBV4-2 ASSPRGIGTEAF
TRBJ2-7 TRBV2 ASSLLEGFEQY
TRBJ1-1 TRBV6-1 ASSEARVNTEAF
TRBJ2-7 TRBV29-1 SVEVGREQY
TRBJ2-7 TRBV10-2 ASSESPYRFPSYEQY
TRBJ1-1 TRBV29-1 SGFNRLLNTEAF
TRBJ2-3 TRBV7-8 ASTPGQSGDTQY
TRBJ1-1 TRBV20-1 SGSRNTEAF
TRBJ2-1 TRBV13 ASRRAYNEQF
TRBJ1-2 TRBV2 ASSDGDGYT
TRBJ2-7 TRBV5-1 ASSYRDRGSYEQY
TRBJ2-5 TRBV9 ASSTGRETQY
TRBJ1-5 TRBV2 ASGESQIQPQH
TRBJ2-7 TRBV29-1 SARGGISYEQY
TRBJ1-5 TRBV23-1 ASSHGDTNQPQH
TRBJ2-3 TRBV6-5 ASSFTPSGTDTQY